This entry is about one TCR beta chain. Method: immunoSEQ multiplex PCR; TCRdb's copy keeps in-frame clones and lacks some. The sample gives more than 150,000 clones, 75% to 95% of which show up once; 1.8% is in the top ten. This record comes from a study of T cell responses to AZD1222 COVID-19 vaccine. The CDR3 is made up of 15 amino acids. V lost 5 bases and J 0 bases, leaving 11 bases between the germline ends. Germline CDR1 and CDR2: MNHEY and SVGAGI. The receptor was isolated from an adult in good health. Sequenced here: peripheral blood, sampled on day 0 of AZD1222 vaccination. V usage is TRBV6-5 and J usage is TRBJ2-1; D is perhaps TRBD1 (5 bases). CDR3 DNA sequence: TGTGCCAGCAGTACAGGCCCGAGCTCCTACAATGAGCAGTTCTTC. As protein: CASSTGPSSYNEQFF.